The clone carrying this TCR beta chain has at least ten counts. What it binds is not known. The CDR3 runs to 14 residues. Germline V gene lookup returns CDR1 SGHTA and CDR2 FQGNSA. Trimming removed 2 bases from V and 4 bases from J, with 9 bases in between. Bulk libraries came from a prior protocol with listed TCR primers. TCRdb re-called the PCR reads with MiXCR, one entry per CDR3 protein. Among 80,000 to 130,000 distinct CDR3 sequences listed, 36% were seen once. The data belong to a study of molecular identifiers for immune sequencing clone quantification. Study at large: Four of five RNA aliquots from roughly 21,000 or 96,000 naive CD8 T cells were sequenced.

Study-wide results and limits: Because of identical TCR molecules sharing a barcode, sizes of highly expanded clones could be underestimated.

The TCR sequence derives from a human donor in good health. Some libraries in this study had Jurkat cell RNA spiked in. Sequencing used naive CD8+ T cells from blood, with Jurkat cell RNA spiked in. Subset given: FACS-sorted CD8+CD4-CCR7+CD45RA+ naive T cells. The rearrangement links TRBV7-2 to TRBJ1-5, with D perhaps matching TRBD1 (5 bases). This CDR3 is CASSLLDSNQPQHF. CDR3 bases: TGTGCCAGCAGCTTACTAGACAGTAATCAGCCCCAGCATTTT.